What follows are 32 T cell receptor beta chains derived from one specimen sequenced in a study of cytomegalovirus exposure and HLA in healthy donors. Both 60 Vbeta primers and 13 Jbeta primers went into the PCR. Profiling relied on immunoSEQ multiplex PCR, and the TCRdb table lists in-frame clones only, not all of them. The repertoire shows about 48,000 clones; the top ten hold 6% to 7%. The sequenced material came from PBMCs. The receptors stem from a male donor in good health and CMV-seropositive.

This chain links TRBV11-3 with TRBJ1-1, with D maybe TRBD1 (5 bases). The germline gives CDR1 SGHNT, CDR2 YENEEA. V lost 5 bases and J 8 bases, leaving 18 bases between the germline ends. CDR3 length: 14 amino acids. The CDR3 reads CASSLGQAGREAFF. The CDR3 DNA is TGTGCCAGCAGCCTAGGTCAGGCGGGGCGCGAAGCTTTCTTT.

The chain is built from TRBV30 and TRBJ2-7; D remains unclear. This CDR3 has 11 residues. V lost 1 base to trimming and J lost 6 bases, with 7 bases between them. CDR1 is GTSNPN and CDR2 is SVGIG in the germline V gene (reference sequence). CDR3 sequence (DNA): TGTGCCTGGAGTGGGTCCGGCGAGCAGTACTTC. As protein: CAWSGSGEQYF.

The chain uses TRBV5-1 and TRBJ2-4, with 9 nucleotides matching TRBD1. Germline V gives CDR1 SGHRS, CDR2 YFSETQ. V dropped 0 bases and J dropped 8; count of bases not matched to a gene: 6. This CDR3 has 15 residues. The CDR3: CASSLGDRDTHIQYF. DNA for the CDR3: TGCGCCAGCAGCTTGGGGGACAGGGATACCCACATTCAGTACTTC.

The genes are TRBV4-2 and TRBJ1-5; possible D gene TRBD1, 5 bases. Germline-derived CDR1 and CDR2 are LGHNA and YNFKEQ. The CDR3 covers 13 residues. V was trimmed by 4 bases and J by 6 bases, leaving 10 bases between them. CDR3 in amino acids: CASSPERGQPQHF. CDR3 nucleotide sequence: TGTGCCAGCAGCCCCGAAAGGGGTCAGCCCCAGCATTTT.

This chain joins TRBV10-3 and TRBJ2-1; a weak D match, TRBD1 (6 bases). V dropped 8 bases and J dropped 7 bases, with 12 bases sitting between them. The length of the CDR3 is 12 residues. Germline CDR1 and CDR2: ENHRY and SYGVKD. The CDR3 here is CAILGARNEQFF. In DNA, the CDR3 is TGTGCCATCCTGGGGGCGCGTAATGAGCAGTTCTTC.

The gene calls are TRBV5-1 and TRBJ2-1, with 9 nucleotides matching TRBD2. CDR3 length: 15 amino acids. The J segment lost 8 bases and the V segment lost 2 bases, leaving 8 bases of the junction unmatched. The germline V gene encodes CDR1 SGHRS and CDR2 YFSETQ. CDR3 DNA sequence: TGCGCCAGCAGCTTCGGGCGGGGGGGCCTCTATGAGCAGTTCTTC. This gives the protein CASSFGRGGLYEQFF.

J is TRBJ2-1 and V is TRBV9; 8 bases match TRBD2. Trimming removed 0 bases from V and 1 base from J; junction bases left unmatched: 9. The germline CDR1 and CDR2 sequences are SGDLS and YYNGEE. CDR3 size: 18 residues. In DNA, the CDR3 is TGTGCCAGCAGCGTAGCTAGCGCGGGGGGCCAGTCCTACAATGAGCAGTTCTTC. Translating gives CASSVASAGGQSYNEQFF.

V usage is TRBV7-3 and J usage is TRBJ1-3, with a tentative D call TRBD1 (6 bases). Germline CDR1 and CDR2: SGHTA and FQGTGA. Deletions cut 5 bases from V and 3 bases from J, with 14 bases between. The CDR3 is made up of 15 amino acids. CDR3: CASSIQGGGGNTIYF. As DNA, the CDR3 is TGTGCCAGCAGCATTCAAGGGGGGGGTGGAAACACCATATATTTT.

The chain has TRBV4-3 and TRBJ1-1; TRBD1 might be the D (5 bases). Germline V gene data show CDR1 as LGHNA and CDR2 as YSLEER. This CDR3 spans 15 amino acids. The germline V and J ends were trimmed by 0 bases and 5 bases, with 13 bases remaining between them. The CDR3 nucleotides read TGCGCCAGCAGCCAAGATTGGGGGGGGAGAACTGAAGCTTTCTTT. It yields the protein CASSQDWGGRTEAFF.

J is TRBJ1-4 and V is TRBV7-2; 7 nucleotides agree with TRBD1. V shed 6 bases and J 10 bases; nucleotides not matched to a gene: 8. CDR3 length: 13 amino acids. CDR1 and CDR2 from the germline V gene are SGHTA and FQGNSA. The CDR3 DNA reads as TGTGCCAGCAGGAATCCGACAGGGCGAAAACTGTTTTTT. Protein product: CASRNPTGRKLFF.

The chain links TRBV7-2 to TRBJ1-2; D not certain. The CDR3 contains 13 residues. Trimming removed 2 bases from V and 4 bases from J, with 8 bases in between. The germline V gene encodes CDR1 SGHTA and CDR2 FQGNSA. CDR3 protein: CASSLQAPYGYTF. The CDR3, as DNA: TGTGCCAGCAGCTTACAGGCGCCCTATGGCTACACCTTC.

The V call is TRBV7-9, the J call TRBJ1-6; TRBD1 is a possible D gene (5 bases). The CDR3 runs to 16 residues. Deletions cut 7 bases from V and 5 bases from J, with 18 bases between. The germline V gene has CDR1 SEHNR and CDR2 FQNEAQ (reference sequence). The CDR3 DNA reads as TGTGCCAGCATCGACGGCAGGGCCCACCATAATTCACCCCTCCACTTT. Residues: CASIDGRAHHNSPLHF.

With respect to this clone: An end of the junction does not agree with germline; a read error may underlie this. Different DNA sequences within this sample yield the same CDR3. This sequence joins TRBV18 and TRBJ1-3; TRBD1 is a possible D gene (6 bases). CDR1 is KGHSH, CDR2 LQKENI, per germline. The CDR3 is 15 amino acids. This chain's CDR3 is CASSPAGVGGNTIYF. The CDR3 DNA follows: TGCGCCAGCTCACCAGCAGGGGTTGGTGGAAACACCATATATTTT.

This chain joins TRBV19 and TRBJ1-4, with D possibly TRBD1 on 5 matching bases. Germline V gene lookup returns CDR1 LNHDA and CDR2 SQIVND (reference sequence). The CDR3 sequence is 16 residues long. V was trimmed by 3 bases and J by 0 bases, leaving 11 bases between them. CDR3: CASSIPGGATNEKLFF. CDR3 nucleotides: TGTGCCAGTAGTATCCCTGGAGGGGCAACTAATGAAAAACTGTTTTTT.

V gene TRBV28 combines with J gene TRBJ1-3; tentatively, D is TRBD1 (5 bases). CDR1 MDHEN and CDR2 SYDVKM come from the germline V gene. This CDR3 is built from 15 residues. V was clipped by 4 bases and J by 0 bases, with 10 bases between them. CDR3 DNA: TGTGCCAGCAGTTCACAGACAGTCTCTGGAAACACCATATATTTT. Amino acids: CASSSQTVSGNTIYF.

CDR3 sequence: CASSGDRSTNTGELFF. In nucleotides, the CDR3 is TGTGCCAGCAGTGGGGACAGGTCAACGAACACCGGGGAGCTGTTTTTT. The J gene is TRBJ2-2, the V gene TRBV6-6; 8 bases fit TRBD1. Germline assignment: CDR1 MNHNY and CDR2 SVGAGI (reference sequence). V lost 5 bases and J lost 0; bases outside the gene matches: 5. This CDR3 has 16 amino acids.

V is TRBV29-1 and J is TRBJ2-5; D gene uncertain. The J call may be mistaken, given a closer DNA end match to TRBJ2-7. Per the germline V gene, CDR1 is SQVTM and CDR2 is ANQGSEA. The CDR3 contains 13 residues. The CDR3 bases are TGCAGCGTTGTGAGGCCGTCACCATACGAGCAGTACTTC. Protein product: CSVVRPSPYEQYF.

This sequence joins TRBV19 and TRBJ1-5; TRBD1 matches 8 bases. With 6 bases clipped from V and 0 bases from J, the junction kept 7 bases outside the gene matches. Germline CDR1 reads LNHDA; CDR2 reads SQIVND (reference sequence). The CDR3 has 16 residues. Written as DNA, the CDR3 is TGTGCCAGTAGCGGACAGGGTGGGATTAGCAATCAGCCCCAGCATTTT. Encoded protein: CASSGQGGISNQPQHF.

The rearrangement links TRBV28 to TRBJ2-5; tentative D call: TRBD2 (5 bases). The J call may be incorrect, as the DNA end agrees better with TRBJ2-7. Germline V lookup: CDR1 MDHEN, CDR2 SYDVKM. The CDR3 loop spans 13 amino acids. The CDR3 loop is CASSPPASSEQYF. CDR3 DNA sequence: TGTGCCAGCAGCCCCCCCGCTAGCTCCGAGCAGTACTTC.

The chain has TRBV21-1 and TRBJ1-4. TRBV21-1 counts as a pseudogene. CDR3 length: 12 residues. CDR3 residues: CASRRRTGKLFF. CDR3 bases: TGTGCCAGCAGAAGGAGAACCGGAAAACTGTTTTTT.

The J gene is TRBJ1-6, the V gene TRBV5-4, with D possibly being TRBD1 (6 bases). Germline CDR1 SGHNT, CDR2 YYREEE (reference sequence). CDR3 length: 16 residues. V was pared by 5 bases and J by 0 bases, with 12 bases between. CDR3 nucleotides: TGTGCCAGCAGGCGACAGGAAAGCTCCTATAATTCACCCCTCCACTTT. Translating it yields CASRRQESSYNSPLHF.

CDR3 region: CASSQVVGRDTQYF. DNA for the CDR3: TGCGCCAGCAGCCAAGTAGTCGGTCGGGATACGCAGTATTTT. V gene TRBV4-3 combines with J gene TRBJ2-3; D is ambiguous. The CDR3 sequence is 14 residues long. Germline CDR1 and CDR2: LGHNA and YSLEER. Between the trimmed V and J ends, which lost 1 base and 6 bases, there was a span of 11 bases.

The gene calls are TRBV21-1 and TRBJ2-6; the table's TRBD2 call for D was not verified on the DNA. TRBV21-1 is described as a pseudogene. The CDR3 runs to 18 residues. Written as DNA, the CDR3 is TGTGCCAGCAGCCCCGAGGCGGGGTTCCGTGGTGGGGCCAACGTCCTGACTTTC. It yields the protein CASSPEAGFRGGANVLTF.

The chain combines TRBV29-1 with TRBJ1-2; unclear D gene. V was pared by 6 bases and J by 6 bases, with 20 bases between. The length of the CDR3 is 14 residues. Germline-derived CDR1 and CDR2 are SQVTM and ANQGSEA. CDR3 DNA: TGCAGCGTGGGTCCCGGCGGGGATCGGGATGGCTACACCTTC. Its translation: CSVGPGGDRDGYTF.

The V call is TRBV5-1, the J call TRBJ2-3; 9 bases agree with TRBD2. This CDR3 contains 16 residues. J gave up 2 bases and V 0 bases, and 4 bases lay outside the gene matches. CDR1 and CDR2 from the germline V gene are SGHRS and YFSETQ. The CDR3 DNA reads TGCGCCAGCAGCTTGGGTCCGGGACTAGCCACAGATACGCAGTATTTT. Protein: CASSLGPGLATDTQYF.

This rearrangement joins TRBV19 to TRBJ2-2; D is uncertain. In germline, CDR1 is LNHDA, CDR2 SQIVND (reference sequence). Trimming shortened V by 7 bases and J by 1 base, and 10 bases separated the two germline ends. This CDR3 is built from 14 residues. This CDR3 is CASTLAVNTGELFF. As DNA, the CDR3 is TGTGCCAGTACCCTGGCTGTGAACACCGGGGAGCTGTTTTTT.

V gene TRBV7-9 combines with J gene TRBJ2-3; maybe TRBD1 (6 bases). The CDR3 totals 15 residues. CDR1 and CDR2 from the germline V gene are SEHNR and FQNEAQ (reference sequence). V dropped 5 bases and J dropped 2 bases, with 14 bases sitting between them. The CDR3 DNA reads TGTGCCAGCAGCATATCAGGGGCGAACACAGATACGCAGTATTTT. This sequence encodes CASSISGANTDTQYF.

This chain joins TRBV5-6 and TRBJ1-1; no reliable D call. The germline V gene encodes CDR1 SGHDT and CDR2 YYEEEE. The ends were cut back, 0 bases at V and 3 bases at J, with 6 bases in the middle. The CDR3 is 13 amino acids. The CDR3 region is CASSLGEDTEAFF. The CDR3 DNA sequence: TGTGCCAGCAGCTTGGGGGAGGACACTGAAGCTTTCTTT.

CDR3 sequence: CASSVGREPSYEQYF. DNA for the CDR3: TGTGCCAGCAGCGTAGGACGGGAACCCTCCTACGAGCAGTACTTC. The rearrangement links TRBV9 to TRBJ2-7; D is possibly TRBD2 (5 bases). V shed 0 bases and J shed 0 bases, with 10 bases lying between them. This CDR3 comprises 15 residues. Germline CDR1 reads SGDLS; CDR2 reads YYNGEE.

This chain uses TRBV4-2 with TRBJ2-1, with TRBD2 identical over 8 bases. V dropped 4 bases and J dropped 7; count of bases not matched to a gene: 12. Germline V gene sequence: CDR1 LGHNA, CDR2 YNFKEQ. This CDR3 spans 16 amino acids. The CDR3 sequence is CASSPLRGVIGNEQFF. The DNA of the CDR3 is TGTGCCAGCAGCCCCCTGCGGGGGGTTATCGGAAATGAGCAGTTCTTC.

This rearrangement joins TRBV5-1 to TRBJ2-7; D is ambiguous. Deletions cut 4 bases from V and 3 bases from J, with 14 bases between. The CDR3 consists of 14 residues. CDR1 is SGHRS, CDR2 YFSETQ, per germline. The CDR3 here is CASSRSGEGYEQYF. CDR3 nucleotides: TGCGCCAGCAGCAGGTCAGGCGAAGGCTACGAGCAGTACTTC. Drawing the rest from reference TRBV5-1 and TRBJ2-7, the complete variable domain is KAGVTQTPRYLIKTRGQQVTLSCSPISGHRSVSWYQQTPGQGLQFLFEYFSETQRNKGNFPGRFSGRQFSNSRSEMNVSTLELGDSALYLCASSRSGEGYEQYFGPGTRLTVT.

The CDR3 protein is CASSRSGGTEAFF. The CDR3 coding sequence is TGTGCCAGCAGCCGGAGCGGGGGCACTGAAGCTTTCTTT. This chain uses TRBV27 with TRBJ1-1, with a tentative D call TRBD1 (5 bases). Germline CDR1 MNHEY, CDR2 SMNVEV (reference sequence). Trimming removed 6 bases from V and 4 bases from J, with 12 bases in between. This CDR3 spans 13 amino acids.